What follows are 7 T cell receptor beta chains derived from one specimen sequenced in a study of blood T cell repertoires in COVID-19. Method: immunoSEQ multiplex PCR; TCRdb's copy keeps in-frame clones and lacks some. The table records about 280,000 clones, over 75% of them present only once. Sequences were obtained from peripheral blood. Receptor source: a middle-aged man with active or convalescent COVID-19.

J is TRBJ1-3 and V is TRBV7-2; D perhaps matches TRBD1 (6 bases). V lost 4 bases and J 1 base, leaving 11 bases between the germline ends. This CDR3 contains 15 residues. Germline V gene lookup returns CDR1 SGHTA and CDR2 FQGNSA. The CDR3 region is CASSWGGGSGNTIYF. CDR3 coding DNA: TGTGCCAGCAGCTGGGGAGGGGGGTCTGGAAACACCATATATTTT.

The rearrangement joins TRBV6-5 to TRBJ2-1; D is unresolved. From germline, CDR1 is MNHEY and CDR2 SVGAGI. The germline V and J ends were trimmed by 0 bases and 5 bases, with 8 bases remaining between them. The CDR3 has 14 amino acids. CDR3 nucleotides: TGTGCCAGCAGTTACTCACAGATCCACAATGAGCAGTTCTTC. Protein product: CASSYSQIHNEQFF.

The V and J genes are TRBV13 and TRBJ1-6; D remains unclear. V was cut by 0 bases and J by 7 bases, with 13 bases left in between. This CDR3 region has 16 residues. CDR1 and CDR2 from the germline V gene are PRHDT and FYEKMQ (reference sequence). CDR3 region: CASSLGPSAANSPLHF. Here the CDR3 DNA reads TGTGCCAGCAGCTTAGGTCCCAGCGCTGCGAATTCACCCCTCCACTTT.

The chain uses TRBV20-1 and TRBJ1-2; no clear D gene. The length of the CDR3 is 11 residues. Deletions cut 4 bases from V and 4 bases from J, with 7 bases between. Germline CDR1 and CDR2: DFQATT and SNEGSKA (reference sequence). The CDR3 loop is CSANVGYGYTF. The CDR3, as DNA: TGCAGTGCTAACGTCGGCTATGGCTACACCTTC.

The chain recombines TRBV12-3 or TRBV12-4 with TRBJ2-5; no firm D call. The CDR3 length is 11 residues. Trimming pared 3 bases from V and 3 bases from J, leaving 2 bases between. The CDR3 sequence is CASSFEETQYF. As DNA, the CDR3 is TGTGCCAGCAGTTTCGAAGAGACCCAGTACTTC.

The CDR3: CATQPRPSGTYEQYF. CDR3 in DNA: TGTGCCACACAACCTCGCCCTAGCGGTACCTACGAGCAGTACTTC. The chain combines TRBV6-5 with TRBJ2-7; 7 bases line up with TRBD2. The CDR3 is 15 amino acids. The V gene's germline CDR1 is MNHEY and CDR2 SVGAGI. The V segment lost 10 bases and the J segment 2 bases; nucleotides outside the gene matches: 14.

This clone was seen a single time. The V call is TRBV28, the J call TRBJ1-2; D not resolved. Germline V gene sequence: CDR1 MDHEN, CDR2 SYDVKM. The CDR3 runs 13 residues. V lost 1 base to trimming and J lost 3 bases, with 6 bases between them. The CDR3 nucleotides are TGTGCCAGCAGTTTATCGGTGGACTATGGCTACACCTTC. Protein sequence: CASSLSVDYGYTF.